What follows are 14 T cell receptor beta chains derived from one specimen sequenced in a study of blood T cell repertoires in COVID-19. The method was immunoSEQ multiplex PCR; TCRdb's version includes in-frame clones alone and lacks a portion of them. The table lists about 22,000 clones, around 90% of them singletons, with 2.5% to 3.5% in the top ten. Sequenced material: peripheral blood. Receptors were obtained from a man aged 70 or older with acute or convalescent COVID-19.

The table lists this clone with a few counts. V and J are TRBV6-4 and TRBJ2-1; 8 positions match TRBD2. The CDR3 length is 16 residues. After removal of 5 bases from V and 4 bases from J, the junction contained 10 bases not matched to a gene. The germline CDR1 and CDR2 sequences are MRHNA and SNTAGT. The CDR3 region has the DNA TGTGCCAGCAGTCCCGAAGCGGGGGCGTTGTACAATGAGCAGTTCTTC. Translated: CASSPEAGALYNEQFF.

This sequence joins TRBV18 and TRBJ2-7, with D maybe TRBD2 (6 bases). CDR1 KGHSH and CDR2 LQKENI come from the germline V gene. This CDR3 region has 14 residues. Trimming removed 6 bases from V and 0 bases from J, with 12 bases in between. CDR3 amino acids: CASSYGGSSYEQYF. DNA for the CDR3: TGTGCCAGCTCCTACGGGGGTAGCTCCTACGAGCAGTACTTC.

The rearrangement links TRBV28 to TRBJ1-1; D gene ambiguous. With 7 bases removed from V and 7 bases from J, the gap between germline ends came to 7 bases. Germline V gene lookup returns CDR1 MDHEN and CDR2 SYDVKM. This CDR3 is 10 amino acids long. The CDR3 DNA is TGTGCCAGCACCGGGTTTGAAGCTTTCTTT. Its protein product is CASTGFEAFF.

The V gene is TRBV5-1, the J gene TRBJ1-2, with 10 positions matching TRBD1. The CDR3 sequence is 15 residues long. The trim removed 4 bases at V and 2 bases at J, leaving 5 bases unmatched. Germline CDR1 is SGHRS and CDR2 is YFSETQ. The CDR3 region is CASSIVTGGNYGYTF. As DNA, the CDR3 is TGCGCCAGCAGCATCGTGACAGGGGGCAACTATGGCTACACCTTC.

This chain joins TRBV6-6 and TRBJ1-1; D perhaps matches TRBD1 (5 bases). Trimming took off 0 bases at V and 0 bases at J, with 8 bases between the two ends. CDR3 length: 15 amino acids. Germline CDR1 is MNHNY and CDR2 is SVGAGI (reference sequence). CDR3 in DNA: TGTGCCAGCAGTTACTCTTCAGGGATGAACACTGAAGCTTTCTTT. Protein sequence: CASSYSSGMNTEAFF.

The chain is built from TRBV7-2 and TRBJ2-2; 7 bases agree with TRBD1. Germline trimming cut 2 bases from V and 8 bases from J; bases unmatched to any gene: 5. This CDR3 region has 14 residues. The germline V gene encodes CDR1 SGHTA and CDR2 FQGNSA. In DNA form, the CDR3 reads TGTGCCAGCAGCTTAAGGACAGGTGGGGGGGAGCTGTTTTTT. It is translated as CASSLRTGGGELFF.

The chain combines TRBV18 with TRBJ2-7, with a tentative D call TRBD2 (5 bases). Germline values: CDR1 KGHSH, CDR2 LQKENI. Trimming cost V 0 bases and J 5 bases, with 8 bases left between them. This CDR3 region has 13 residues. CDR3 loop: CASSPPAGHEQYF. DNA of the CDR3: TGTGCCAGCTCACCACCGGCGGGCCACGAGCAGTACTTC.

The chain carries TRBV2 and TRBJ1-2, with 8 bases that match TRBD1. The CDR3 extends over 14 amino acids. Trimming at V came to 7 bases and at J to 8 bases, leaving 12 bases not matched to a gene. Germline loops: CDR1 SNHLY, CDR2 FYNNEI. CDR3 DNA sequence: TGTGCCAGCACCCGGACAGGGAACAGCCAGGGCTACACCTTC. Protein product: CASTRTGNSQGYTF.

The chain couples TRBV5-8 to TRBJ2-7; possibly TRBD1 for D (6 bases). The CDR3 runs 14 residues. Germline lookup yields CDR1 SGHTS and CDR2 YDEGEE. V gave up 1 base and J gave up 0 bases, with 8 bases separating them. The CDR3 DNA is TGTGCCAGCAGCTTGACAGGGCCCTCCTACGAGCAGTACTTC. Translated, it gives CASSLTGPSYEQYF.

The rearrangement uses TRBV6-5 and TRBJ2-7; weak D call: TRBD2 (6 bases). Germline V gene sequence: CDR1 MNHEY, CDR2 SVGAGI. With 2 bases removed from V and 7 bases from J, the gap between germline ends came to 9 bases. This CDR3 region has 12 residues. DNA of the CDR3: TGTGCCAGCAGTTACGGGGCGGGGGAGCAGTACTTC. Its protein is CASSYGAGEQYF.

This chain joins TRBV6-5 and TRBJ2-7, with D tentatively TRBD2 (6 bases). Between the trimmed V and J ends, which lost 5 bases and 1 base, there was a span of 15 bases. CDR3 length: 15 amino acids. Germline lookup yields CDR1 MNHEY and CDR2 SVGAGI. The CDR3 DNA reads as TGTGCCAGCAGTAAGGACTACCTGGGGTCCTACGAGCAGTACTTC. Translated: CASSKDYLGSYEQYF.

The genes are TRBV5-4 and TRBJ2-2; 11 positions match TRBD1. With V trimmed by 0 bases and J by 5 bases, 9 bases remained unmatched. Germline CDR1 reads SGHNT; CDR2 reads YYREEE (reference sequence). The CDR3 length is 18 residues. The CDR3: CASSLGWGQGGRTGELFF. CDR3 nucleotide sequence: TGTGCCAGCAGCTTGGGATGGGGACAGGGGGGTCGGACCGGGGAGCTGTTTTTT.

V is TRBV7-2 and J is TRBJ2-6; D might be TRBD1 (6 bases). There are 16 residues in the CDR3. V lost 2 bases to trimming and J lost 1 base, with 9 bases between them. The germline CDR1 and CDR2 sequences are SGHTA and FQGNSA. The CDR3 DNA reads TGTGCCAGCAGCTTAATCAGGGGTTCTGGGGCCAACGTCCTGACTTTC. It is translated as CASSLIRGSGANVLTF. Looking up the rest from reference TRBV7-2 and TRBJ2-6 gives the full variable domain: GAGVSQSPSNKVTEKGKDVELRCDPISGHTALYWYRQSLGQGLEFLIYFQGNSAPDKSGLPSDRFSAERTGGSVSTLTIQRTQQEDSAVYLCASSLIRGSGANVLTFGAGSRLTVL.

This chain connects TRBV14 to TRBJ2-1; TRBD2 aligns across 9 bases. Germline lookup yields CDR1 SGHDN and CDR2 FVKESK. The CDR3 has 17 residues. Germline trimming cut 4 bases from V and 6 bases from J; bases unmatched to any gene: 13. CDR3 residues: CASSPLRGGRATNEQFF. Written as DNA, the CDR3 is TGTGCCAGCAGCCCCCTGCGGGGCGGGAGGGCCACCAATGAGCAGTTCTTC. Drawing the rest from reference TRBV14 and TRBJ2-1, the complete variable domain is EAGVTQFPSHSVIEKGQTVTLRCDPISGHDNLYWYRRVMGKEIKFLLHFVKESKQDESGMPNNRFLAERTGGTYSTLKVQPAELEDSGVYFCASSPLRGGRATNEQFFGPGTRLTVL.